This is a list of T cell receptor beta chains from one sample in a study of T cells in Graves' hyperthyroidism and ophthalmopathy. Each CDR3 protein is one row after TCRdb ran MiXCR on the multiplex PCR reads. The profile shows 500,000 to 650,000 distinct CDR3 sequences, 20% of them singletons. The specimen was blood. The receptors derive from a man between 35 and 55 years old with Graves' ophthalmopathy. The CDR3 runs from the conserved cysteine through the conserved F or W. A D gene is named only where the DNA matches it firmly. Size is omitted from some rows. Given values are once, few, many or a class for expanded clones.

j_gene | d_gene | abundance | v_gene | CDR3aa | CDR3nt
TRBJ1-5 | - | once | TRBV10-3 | CAIRNEGENQPQHF | TGTGCCATCAGGAACGAGGGAGAGAATCAGCCCCAGCATTTT
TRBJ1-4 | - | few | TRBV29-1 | CSGGGQAEKLFF | TGCAGCGGGGGGGGCCAGGCTGAAAAACTGTTTTTT
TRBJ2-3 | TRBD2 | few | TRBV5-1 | CASWTGLTSGRATDTQYF | TGCGCCAGCTGGACGGGCCTGACTAGCGGGAGAGCCACAGATACGCAGTATTTT
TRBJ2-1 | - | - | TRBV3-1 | CASSQVSGTSNEQFF | TGTGCCAGCAGCCAAGTATCCGGGACTTCCAATGAGCAGTTCTTC
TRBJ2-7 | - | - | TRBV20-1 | CSAREGGFFYEQYF | TGCAGTGCTAGAGAAGGGGGTTTCTTCTACGAGCAGTACTTC
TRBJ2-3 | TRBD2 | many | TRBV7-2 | CASSFSPGTSASDTQYF | TGTGCCAGCAGCTTCTCTCCCGGGACTAGCGCTTCCGATACGCAGTATTTT
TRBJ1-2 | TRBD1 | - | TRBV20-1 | CSARALPGQGKSIGYTF | TGCAGTGCTAGAGCTCTTCCGGGACAGGGGAAGAGTATAGGCTACACCTTC
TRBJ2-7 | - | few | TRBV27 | CARPAIRSDIYEQYF | TGTGCAAGGCCGGCGATACGCTCCGACATCTACGAGCAGTACTTC
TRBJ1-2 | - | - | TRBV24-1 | CATSDSAGDYGYTF | TGTGCCACCAGTGATTCGGCAGGGGATTATGGCTACACCTTC
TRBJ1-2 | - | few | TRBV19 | CASSRDFGQLHGYTF | TGTGCCAGTAGTAGAGACTTCGGACAGCTCCATGGCTACACCTTC
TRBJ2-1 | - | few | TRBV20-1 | CSPGTNYYEQFF | TGCAGTCCCGGGACCAATTACTATGAGCAGTTCTTC
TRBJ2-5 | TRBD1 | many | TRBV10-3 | CAISSRGQETQYF | TGTGCCATCAGTTCCAGGGGGCAGGAGACCCAGTACTTC
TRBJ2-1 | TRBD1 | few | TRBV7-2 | CASSAGQGVYNEQFF | TGTGCCAGCAGCGCGGGACAGGGGGTCTACAATGAGCAGTTCTTC
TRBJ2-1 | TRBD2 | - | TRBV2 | CASSEAGGLHYNEQFF | TGTGCCAGCAGTGAAGCGGGAGGGTTACATTACAATGAGCAGTTCTTC
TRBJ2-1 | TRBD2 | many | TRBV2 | CASRKTSGGHNEQFF | TGTGCCAGCAGGAAGACTAGCGGGGGACACAATGAGCAGTTCTTC
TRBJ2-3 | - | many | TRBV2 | CASSAQGADTQYF | TGTGCCAGCAGTGCTCAGGGCGCAGATACGCAGTATTTT
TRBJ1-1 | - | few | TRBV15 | CATSSSPGRGIGEAFF | TGTGCCACCAGCAGTTCACCTGGTCGGGGGATCGGTGAAGCTTTCTTT
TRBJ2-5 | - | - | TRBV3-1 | CASSQGPSRQETQYF | TGTGCCAGCAGCCAAGGGCCTAGCAGACAAGAGACCCAGTACTTC
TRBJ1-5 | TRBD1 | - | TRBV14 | CASSRWTGSPQHF | TGTGCCAGCAGCCGTTGGACAGGGTCGCCCCAGCATTTT
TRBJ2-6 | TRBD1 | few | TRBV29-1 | CSVGQGSGANVLTF | TGCAGCGTCGGACAGGGGTCTGGGGCCAACGTCCTGACTTTC
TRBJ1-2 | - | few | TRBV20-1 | CSARVNYGYTF | TGCAGTGCTAGAGTAAACTATGGCTACACCTTC
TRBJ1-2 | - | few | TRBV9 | CASSAVGRPGVDYGYTF | TGTGCCAGCAGCGCCGTAGGTCGCCCGGGGGTGGACTATGGCTACACCTTC
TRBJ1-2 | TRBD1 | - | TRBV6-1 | CASSESGGGYTF | TGTGCCAGCAGTGAATCAGGGGGGGGCTACACCTTC
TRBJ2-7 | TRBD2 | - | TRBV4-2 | CASSKGLAQPVGGVGYEQYF | TGTGCCAGCAGCAAAGGACTAGCGCAACCTGTGGGGGGTGTGGGTTACGAGCAGTACTTC
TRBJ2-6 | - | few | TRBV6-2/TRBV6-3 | CASSYRRFEANVLTF | TGTGCCAGCAGTTACCGTCGTTTTGAGGCCAACGTCCTGACTTTC
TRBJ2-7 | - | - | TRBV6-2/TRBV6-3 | CASGETSTYEQYF | TGTGCCAGCGGAGAAACGTCCACCTACGAGCAGTACTTC
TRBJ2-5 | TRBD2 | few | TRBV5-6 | CASSLGPSGTQETQYF | TGTGCCAGCAGCTTGGGGCCTAGCGGAACTCAAGAGACCCAGTACTTC
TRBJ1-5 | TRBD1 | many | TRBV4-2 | CASSQMGQGGQPQHF | TGTGCCAGCAGCCAAATGGGACAGGGAGGGCAGCCCCAGCATTTT
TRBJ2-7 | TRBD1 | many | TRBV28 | CASSLRAGWTGPSYEQYF | TGTGCCAGCAGTTTAAGGGCAGGGTGGACAGGGCCCTCCTACGAGCAGTACTTC
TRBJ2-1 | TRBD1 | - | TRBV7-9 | CASSPRDSEQFF | TGTGCCAGCAGCCCACGGGACAGTGAGCAGTTCTTC
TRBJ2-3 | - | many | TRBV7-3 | CASSPGQRDTDTQYF | TGTGCCAGCAGCCCTGGACAGCGGGACACAGATACGCAGTATTTT
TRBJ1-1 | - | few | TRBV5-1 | CASSLAGGAGTEAFF | TGCGCCAGCAGCTTGGCTGGGGGCGCAGGGACTGAAGCTTTCTTT
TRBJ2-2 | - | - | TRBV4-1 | CASSHGGNGELFF | TGCGCCAGCAGCCACGGCGGGAATGGGGAGCTGTTTTTT
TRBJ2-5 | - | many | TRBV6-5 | CASSYGGQETQYF | TGTGCCAGCAGTTACGGGGGGCAAGAGACCCAGTACTTC
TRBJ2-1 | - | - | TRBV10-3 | CAISRPGLYNEQFF | TGTGCCATCAGCCGTCCGGGACTTTACAATGAGCAGTTCTTC
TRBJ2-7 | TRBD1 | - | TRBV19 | CASSRTGEFYEQYF | TGTGCCAGTAGTAGGACAGGGGAGTTCTACGAGCAGTACTTC
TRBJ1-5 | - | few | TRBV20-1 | CSAIFSYSNQPQHF | TGCAGTGCTATTTTTAGTTATAGCAATCAGCCCCAGCATTTT
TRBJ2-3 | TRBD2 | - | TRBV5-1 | CASSEGLAGLDTQYF | TGCGCCAGCAGCGAGGGACTAGCGGGGTTGGATACGCAGTATTTT
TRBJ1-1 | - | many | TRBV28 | CASSSPMNTEAFF | TGTGCCAGCAGCTCTCCCATGAACACTGAAGCTTTCTTT
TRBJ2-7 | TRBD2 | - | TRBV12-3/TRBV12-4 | CASSLWGGLDEQYF | TGTGCCAGCAGTTTATGGGGGGGGTTGGACGAGCAGTACTTC
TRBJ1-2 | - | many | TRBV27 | CASSPTGGHYGYTF | TGTGCCAGCAGTCCGACAGGAGGGCACTATGGCTACACCTTC
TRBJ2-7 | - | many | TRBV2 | CASSQGIIYEQYF | TGTGCCAGCTCGCAGGGGATAATCTACGAGCAGTACTTC